This T cell receptor beta chain came from a study of identical twins. A template switching step contributed a universal primer site, while unique molecular identifiers were present in the cDNA. TCRdb reprocessed the 5' RACE reads via MiXCR and lists one record per CDR3 protein. Of hundreds of thousands of distinct CDR3 sequences detected, 8% to 9% appear once; the ten largest clones hold around 2.1%. This clonotype was detected a few times. The antigen is undetermined. This CDR3 comprises 14 residues. CDR1 and CDR2 from the germline V gene are SGHRS and YFSETQ. V dropped 4 bases and J dropped 5 bases, with 10 bases sitting between them. Study conclusions and caveats: Twins' surplus sharing was weaker for beta out-of-frame sequences. The more abundant beta clonotypes in cord blood had fewer insertions, and memory repertoires did not show this.

These data also featured in a second study, about yellow fever vaccine responses in identical twins.

The origin of this receptor is a woman aged 18-29 years in good health. Sequencing input: memory (CD45RO+) T cells sorted from blood. The V call is TRBV5-1, the J call TRBJ1-6; D perhaps matches TRBD1 (6 bases). In DNA form, the CDR3 reads TGCGCCAGCAGCACACAGGGTGATAATTCACCCCTCCACTTT. It yields the protein CASSTQGDNSPLHF.